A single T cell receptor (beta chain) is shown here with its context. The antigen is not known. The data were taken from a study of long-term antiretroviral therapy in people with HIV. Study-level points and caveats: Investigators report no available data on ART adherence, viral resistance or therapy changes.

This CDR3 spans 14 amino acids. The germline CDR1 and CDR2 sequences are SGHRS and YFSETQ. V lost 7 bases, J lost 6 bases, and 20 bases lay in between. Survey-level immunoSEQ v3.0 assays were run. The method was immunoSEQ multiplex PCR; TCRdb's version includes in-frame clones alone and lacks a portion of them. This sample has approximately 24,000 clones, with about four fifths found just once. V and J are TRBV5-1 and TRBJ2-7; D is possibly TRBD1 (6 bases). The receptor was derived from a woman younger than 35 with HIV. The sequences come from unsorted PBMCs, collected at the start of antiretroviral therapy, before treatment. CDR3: CASPRTAMPPEQYF. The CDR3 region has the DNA TGCGCCAGCCCCCGGACAGCAATGCCTCCCGAGCAGTACTTC.